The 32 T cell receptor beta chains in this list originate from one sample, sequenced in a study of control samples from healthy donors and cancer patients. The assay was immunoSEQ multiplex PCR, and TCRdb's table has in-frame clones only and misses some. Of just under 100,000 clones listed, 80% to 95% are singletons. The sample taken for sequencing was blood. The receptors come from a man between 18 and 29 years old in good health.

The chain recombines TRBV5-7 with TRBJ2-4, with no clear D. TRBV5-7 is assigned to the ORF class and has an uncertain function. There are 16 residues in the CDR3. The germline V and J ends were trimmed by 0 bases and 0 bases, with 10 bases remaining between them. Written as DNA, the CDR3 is TGTGCCAGCAGCTTGGGCATTACTCTAGCCAAAAACATTCAGTACTTC. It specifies CASSLGITLAKNIQYF.

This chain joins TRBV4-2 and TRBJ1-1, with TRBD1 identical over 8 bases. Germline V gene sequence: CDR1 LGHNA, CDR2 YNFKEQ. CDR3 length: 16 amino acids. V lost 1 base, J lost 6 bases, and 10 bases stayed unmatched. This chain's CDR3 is CASSQAPGQGVAEAFF. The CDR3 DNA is TGTGCCAGCAGCCAAGCCCCCGGACAGGGAGTCGCTGAAGCTTTCTTT.

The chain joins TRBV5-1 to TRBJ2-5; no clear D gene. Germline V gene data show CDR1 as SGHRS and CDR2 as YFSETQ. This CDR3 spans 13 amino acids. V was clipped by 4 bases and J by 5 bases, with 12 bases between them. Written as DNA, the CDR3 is TGCGCCAGCAGCATAATGATAGGGGAGACCCAGTACTTC. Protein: CASSIMIGETQYF.

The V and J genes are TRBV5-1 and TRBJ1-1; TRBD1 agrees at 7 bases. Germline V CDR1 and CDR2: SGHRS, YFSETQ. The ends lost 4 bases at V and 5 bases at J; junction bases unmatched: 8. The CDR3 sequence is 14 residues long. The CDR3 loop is CASSQPDRRTEAFF. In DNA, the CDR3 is TGCGCCAGCAGCCAACCGGACAGGAGGACTGAAGCTTTCTTT.

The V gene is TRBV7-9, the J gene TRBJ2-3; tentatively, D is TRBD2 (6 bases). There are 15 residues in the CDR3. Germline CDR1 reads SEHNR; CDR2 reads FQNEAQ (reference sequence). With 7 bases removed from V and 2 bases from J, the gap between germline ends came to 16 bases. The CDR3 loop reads CASKGQAGFTDTQYF. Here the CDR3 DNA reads TGTGCCAGCAAAGGGCAGGCGGGATTCACAGATACGCAGTATTTT.

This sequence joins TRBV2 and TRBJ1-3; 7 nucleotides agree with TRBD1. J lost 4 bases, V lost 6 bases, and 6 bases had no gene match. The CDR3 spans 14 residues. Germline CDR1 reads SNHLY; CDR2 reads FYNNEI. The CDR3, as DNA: TGTGCCAGCAGACCGCGGACAGGAGGAAACACCATATATTTT. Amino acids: CASRPRTGGNTIYF.

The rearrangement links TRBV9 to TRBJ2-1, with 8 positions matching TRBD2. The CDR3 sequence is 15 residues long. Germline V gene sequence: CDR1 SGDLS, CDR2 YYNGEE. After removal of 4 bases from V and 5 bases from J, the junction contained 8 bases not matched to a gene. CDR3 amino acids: CASSSSGSSNNEQFF. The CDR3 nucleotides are TGTGCCAGCAGCTCCAGCGGGAGTAGCAACAATGAGCAGTTCTTC.

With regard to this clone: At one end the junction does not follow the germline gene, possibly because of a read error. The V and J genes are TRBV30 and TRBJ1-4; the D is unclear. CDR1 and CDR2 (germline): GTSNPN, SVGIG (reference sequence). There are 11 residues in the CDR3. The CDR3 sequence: CAWSTGIFAHF. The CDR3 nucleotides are TGTGCCTGGAGTACGGGGATATTTGCTCATTTT. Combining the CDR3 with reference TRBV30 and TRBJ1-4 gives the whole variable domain SQTIHQWPATLVQPVGSPLSLECTVEGTSNPNLYWYRQAAGRGLQLLFYSVGIGQISSEVPQNLSASRPQDRQFILSSKKLLLSDSGFYLCAWSTGIFAHFGSGTQLSVL.

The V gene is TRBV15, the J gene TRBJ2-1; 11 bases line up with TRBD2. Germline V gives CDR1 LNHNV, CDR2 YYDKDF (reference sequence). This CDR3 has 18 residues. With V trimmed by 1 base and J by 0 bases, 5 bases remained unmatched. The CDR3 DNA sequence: TGTGCCACCAGCAGAGGGGGACTAGCGGAGGGCTCCTACAATGAGCAGTTCTTC. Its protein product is CATSRGGLAEGSYNEQFF.

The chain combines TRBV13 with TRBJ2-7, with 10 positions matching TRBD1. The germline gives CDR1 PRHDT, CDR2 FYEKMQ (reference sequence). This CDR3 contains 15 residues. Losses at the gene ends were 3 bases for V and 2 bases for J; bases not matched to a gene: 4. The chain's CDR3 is CASSLGGQGAYEQYF. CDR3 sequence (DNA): TGTGCCAGCAGCTTGGGAGGACAGGGGGCCTACGAGCAGTACTTC. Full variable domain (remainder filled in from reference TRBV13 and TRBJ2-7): AAGVIQSPRHLIKEKRETATLKCYPIPRHDTVYWYQQGPGQDPQFLISFYEKMQSDKGSIPDRFSAQQFSDYHSELNMSSLELGDSALYFCASSLGGQGAYEQYFGPGTRLTVT.

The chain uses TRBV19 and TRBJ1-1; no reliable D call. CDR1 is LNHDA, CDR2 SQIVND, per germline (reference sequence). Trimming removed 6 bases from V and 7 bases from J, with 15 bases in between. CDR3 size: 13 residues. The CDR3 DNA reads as TGTGCCAGTAGAATACCTCGGAACGGTGAAGCTTTCTTT. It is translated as CASRIPRNGEAFF.

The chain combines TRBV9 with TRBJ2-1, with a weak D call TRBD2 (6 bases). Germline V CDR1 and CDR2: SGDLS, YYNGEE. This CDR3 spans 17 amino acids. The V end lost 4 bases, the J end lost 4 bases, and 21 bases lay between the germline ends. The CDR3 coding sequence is TGTGCCAGCAGCCCACGGGACTCGGAAGGGGTGTACAATGAGCAGTTCTTC. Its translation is CASSPRDSEGVYNEQFF.

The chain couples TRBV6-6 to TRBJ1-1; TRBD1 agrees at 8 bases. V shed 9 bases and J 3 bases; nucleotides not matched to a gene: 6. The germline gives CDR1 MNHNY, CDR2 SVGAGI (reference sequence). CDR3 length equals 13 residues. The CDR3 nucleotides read TGTGCCAGTAACCAGGGGGCTTACACTGAAGCTTTCTTT. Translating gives CASNQGAYTEAFF.

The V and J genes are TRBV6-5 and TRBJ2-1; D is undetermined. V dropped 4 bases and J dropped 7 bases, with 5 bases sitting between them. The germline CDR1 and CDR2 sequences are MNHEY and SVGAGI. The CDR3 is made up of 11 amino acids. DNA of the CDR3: TGTGCCAGCAGTTTGGTTAATGAGCAGTTCTTC. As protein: CASSLVNEQFF.

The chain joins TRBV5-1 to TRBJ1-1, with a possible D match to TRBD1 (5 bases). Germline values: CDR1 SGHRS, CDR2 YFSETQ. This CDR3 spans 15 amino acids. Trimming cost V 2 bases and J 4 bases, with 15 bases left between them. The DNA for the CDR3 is TGCGCCAGCAGCTTCCTGGGGGTAAGTGGCACTGAAGCTTTCTTT. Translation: CASSFLGVSGTEAFF.

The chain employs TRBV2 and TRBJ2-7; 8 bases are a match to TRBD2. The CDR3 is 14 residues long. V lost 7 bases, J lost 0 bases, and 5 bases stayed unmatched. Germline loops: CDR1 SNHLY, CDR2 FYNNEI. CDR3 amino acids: CASTISGSSYEQYF. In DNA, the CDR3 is TGTGCCAGCACAATCAGCGGGAGCTCCTACGAGCAGTACTTC.

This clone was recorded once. In nucleotides, the CDR3 is TGTGCCAGCAGGCACAGGGTGGACTTTAACACTGAAGCTTTCTTT. Its translation: CASRHRVDFNTEAFF. The rearrangement joins TRBV2 to TRBJ1-1; a weak D match, TRBD1 (6 bases). This CDR3 has 15 residues. The germline V gene has CDR1 SNHLY and CDR2 FYNNEI. With 6 bases removed from V and 2 bases from J, the gap between germline ends came to 16 bases.

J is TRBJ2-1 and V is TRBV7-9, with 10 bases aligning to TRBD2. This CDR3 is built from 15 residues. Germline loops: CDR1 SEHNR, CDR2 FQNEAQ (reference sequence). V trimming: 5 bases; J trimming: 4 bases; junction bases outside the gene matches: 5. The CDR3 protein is CASSTTSGVYNEQFF. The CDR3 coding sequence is TGTGCCAGCAGCACAACTAGCGGGGTTTACAATGAGCAGTTCTTC.

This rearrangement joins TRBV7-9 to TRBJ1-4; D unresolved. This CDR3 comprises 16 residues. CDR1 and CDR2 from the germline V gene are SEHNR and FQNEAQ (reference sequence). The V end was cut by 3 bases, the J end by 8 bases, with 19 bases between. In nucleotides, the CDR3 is TGTGCCAGCAGCTTTCCAGCCCCCCCGGGAGAGGAAAAACTGTTTTTT. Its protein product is CASSFPAPPGEEKLFF. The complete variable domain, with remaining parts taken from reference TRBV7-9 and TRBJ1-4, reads DTGVSQNPRHKITKRGQNVTFRCDPISEHNRLYWYRQTLGQGPEFLTYFQNEAQLEKSRLLSDRFSAERPKGSFSTLEIQRTEQGDSAMYLCASSFPAPPGEEKLFFGSGTQLSVL.

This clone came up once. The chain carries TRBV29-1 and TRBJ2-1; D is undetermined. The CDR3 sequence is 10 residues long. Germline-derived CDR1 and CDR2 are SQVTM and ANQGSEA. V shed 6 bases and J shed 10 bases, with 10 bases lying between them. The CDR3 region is CSVRVVEQFF. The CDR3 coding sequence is TGCAGCGTACGCGTGGTGGAGCAGTTCTTC.

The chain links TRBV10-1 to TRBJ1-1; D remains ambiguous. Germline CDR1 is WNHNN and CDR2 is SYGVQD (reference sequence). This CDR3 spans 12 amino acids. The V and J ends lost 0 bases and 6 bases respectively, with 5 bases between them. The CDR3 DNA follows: TGCGCCAGCAGTGAGTCCGGACCTGAAGCTTTCTTT. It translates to CASSESGPEAFF.

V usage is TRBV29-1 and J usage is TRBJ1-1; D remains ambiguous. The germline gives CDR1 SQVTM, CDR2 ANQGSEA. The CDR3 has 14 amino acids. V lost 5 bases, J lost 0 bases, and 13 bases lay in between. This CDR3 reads CSVQGSELNTEAFF. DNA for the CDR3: TGCAGCGTTCAAGGCTCAGAGCTGAACACTGAAGCTTTCTTT.

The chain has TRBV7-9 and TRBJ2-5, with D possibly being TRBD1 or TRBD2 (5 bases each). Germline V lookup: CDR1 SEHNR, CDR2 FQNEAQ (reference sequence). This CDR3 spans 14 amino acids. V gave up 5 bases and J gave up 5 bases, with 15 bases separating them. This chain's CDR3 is CASSGEGRRETQYF. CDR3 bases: TGTGCCAGCAGCGGCGAGGGACGGAGGGAGACCCAGTACTTC.

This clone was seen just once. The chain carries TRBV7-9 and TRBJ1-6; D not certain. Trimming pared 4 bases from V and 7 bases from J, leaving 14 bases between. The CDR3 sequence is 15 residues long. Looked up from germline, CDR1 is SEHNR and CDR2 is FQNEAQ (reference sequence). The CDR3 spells CASSSWTAENSPLHF. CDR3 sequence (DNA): TGTGCCAGCAGCTCGTGGACTGCGGAGAATTCACCCCTCCACTTT.

CDR3 in amino acids: CASSESSGGFPETQYF. The CDR3 coding sequence is TGTGCCAGCAGTGAATCTAGCGGGGGGTTTCCGGAGACCCAGTACTTC. J is TRBJ2-5 and V is TRBV7-2, with 11 bases aligning to TRBD2. Germline assignment: CDR1 SGHTA and CDR2 FQGNSA. There are 16 residues in the CDR3. The J segment lost 5 bases and the V segment lost 6 bases, leaving 11 bases of the junction unmatched.

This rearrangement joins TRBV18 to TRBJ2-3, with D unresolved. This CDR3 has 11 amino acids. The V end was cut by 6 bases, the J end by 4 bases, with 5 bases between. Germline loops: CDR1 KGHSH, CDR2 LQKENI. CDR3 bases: TGTGCCAGCTCTCCGGCAGATACGCAGTATTTT. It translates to CASSPADTQYF.

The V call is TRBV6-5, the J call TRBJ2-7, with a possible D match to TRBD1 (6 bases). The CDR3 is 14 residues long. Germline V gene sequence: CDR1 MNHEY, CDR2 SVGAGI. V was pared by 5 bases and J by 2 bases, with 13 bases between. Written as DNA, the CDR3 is TGTGCCAGCAGTACCAGGGGCCGGCCCTACGAGCAGTACTTC. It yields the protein CASSTRGRPYEQYF.

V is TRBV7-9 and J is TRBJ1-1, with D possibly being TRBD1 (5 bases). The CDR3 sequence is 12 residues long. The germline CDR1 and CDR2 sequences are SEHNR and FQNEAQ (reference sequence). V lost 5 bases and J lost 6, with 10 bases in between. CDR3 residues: CASSTLGPEAFF. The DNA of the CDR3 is TGTGCCAGCAGCACCCTGGGACCTGAAGCTTTCTTT.

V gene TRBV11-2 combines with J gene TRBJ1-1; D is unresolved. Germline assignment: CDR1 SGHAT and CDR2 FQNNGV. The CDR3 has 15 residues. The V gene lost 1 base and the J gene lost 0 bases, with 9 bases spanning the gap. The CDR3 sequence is CASSLGLGVNTEAFF. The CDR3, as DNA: TGTGCCAGCAGCTTAGGTCTTGGGGTGAACACTGAAGCTTTCTTT.

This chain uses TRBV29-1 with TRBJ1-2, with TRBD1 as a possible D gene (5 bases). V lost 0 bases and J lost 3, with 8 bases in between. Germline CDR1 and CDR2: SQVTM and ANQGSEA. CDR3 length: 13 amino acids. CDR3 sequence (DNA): TGCAGCGTTGAAGACAGGGATGACTATGGCTACACCTTC. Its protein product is CSVEDRDDYGYTF. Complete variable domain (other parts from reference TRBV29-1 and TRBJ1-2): SAVISQKPSRDICQRGTSLTIQCQVDSQVTMMFWYRQQPGQSLTLIATANQGSEATYESGFVIDKFPISRPNLTFSTLTVSNMSPEDSSIYLCSVEDRDDYGYTFGSGTRLTVV.

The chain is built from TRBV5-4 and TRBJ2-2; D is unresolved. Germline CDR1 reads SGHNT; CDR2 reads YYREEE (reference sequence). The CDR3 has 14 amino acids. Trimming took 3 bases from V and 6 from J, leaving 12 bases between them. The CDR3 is CASSSEESAGELFF. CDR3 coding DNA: TGTGCCAGCAGCTCAGAGGAATCCGCCGGGGAGCTGTTTTTT.

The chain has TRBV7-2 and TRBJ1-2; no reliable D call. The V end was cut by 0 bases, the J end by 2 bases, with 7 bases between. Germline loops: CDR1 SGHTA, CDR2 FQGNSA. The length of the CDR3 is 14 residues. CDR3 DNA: TGTGCCAGCAGCTTAGCGGGCAGGAACTATGGCTACACCTTC. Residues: CASSLAGRNYGYTF.